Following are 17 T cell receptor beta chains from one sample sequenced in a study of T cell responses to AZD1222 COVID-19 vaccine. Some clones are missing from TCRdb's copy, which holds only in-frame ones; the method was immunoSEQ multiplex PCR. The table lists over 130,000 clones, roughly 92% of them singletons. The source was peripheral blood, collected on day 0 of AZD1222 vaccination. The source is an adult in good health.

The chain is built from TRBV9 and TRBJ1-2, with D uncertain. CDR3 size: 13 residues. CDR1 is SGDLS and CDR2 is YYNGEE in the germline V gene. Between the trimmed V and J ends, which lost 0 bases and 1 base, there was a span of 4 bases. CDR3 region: CASSVDSNYGYTF. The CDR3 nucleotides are TGTGCCAGCAGCGTAGACAGTAACTATGGCTACACCTTC.

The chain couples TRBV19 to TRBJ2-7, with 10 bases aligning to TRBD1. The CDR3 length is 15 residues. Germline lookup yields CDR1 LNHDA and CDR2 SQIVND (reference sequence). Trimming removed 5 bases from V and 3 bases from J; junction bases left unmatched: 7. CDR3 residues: CASSYTGTGDYEQYF. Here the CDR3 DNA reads TGTGCCAGTAGTTACACCGGGACAGGGGACTACGAGCAGTACTTC.

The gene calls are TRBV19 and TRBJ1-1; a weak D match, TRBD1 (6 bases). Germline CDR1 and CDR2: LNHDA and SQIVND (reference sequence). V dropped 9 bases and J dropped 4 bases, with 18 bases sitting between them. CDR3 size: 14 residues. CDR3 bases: TGTGCCAGCGGGGGGGCTACTAGGGTCACTGAAGCTTTCTTT. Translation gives CASGGATRVTEAFF. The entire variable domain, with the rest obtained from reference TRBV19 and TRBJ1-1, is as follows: DGGITQSPKYLFRKEGQNVTLSCEQNLNHDAMYWYRQDPGQGLRLIYYSQIVNDFQKGDIAEGYSVSREKKESFPLTVTSAQKNPTAFYLCASGGATRVTEAFFGQGTRLTVV.

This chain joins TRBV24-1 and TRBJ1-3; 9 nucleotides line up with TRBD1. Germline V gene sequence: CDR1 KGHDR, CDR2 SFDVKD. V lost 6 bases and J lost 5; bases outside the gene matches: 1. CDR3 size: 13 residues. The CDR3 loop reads CATSTGGRNTIYF. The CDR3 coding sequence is TGTGCCACCAGTACAGGGGGCCGAAACACCATATATTTT.

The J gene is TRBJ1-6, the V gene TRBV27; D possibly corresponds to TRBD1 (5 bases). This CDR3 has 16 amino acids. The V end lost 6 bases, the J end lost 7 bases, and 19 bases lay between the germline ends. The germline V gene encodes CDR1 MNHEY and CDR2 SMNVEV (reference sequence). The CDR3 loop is CASSTQGIPLNSPLHF. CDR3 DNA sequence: TGTGCCAGCAGCACCCAGGGTATCCCATTGAATTCACCCCTCCACTTT.

The CDR3 region is CSASDQETQYF. Here the CDR3 DNA reads TGCAGTGCTAGCGATCAAGAGACCCAGTACTTC. V is TRBV20-1 and J is TRBJ2-5; D uncertain. Germline values: CDR1 DFQATT, CDR2 SNEGSKA (reference sequence). This CDR3 region has 11 residues. Deletions cut 3 bases from V and 2 bases from J, with 4 bases between.

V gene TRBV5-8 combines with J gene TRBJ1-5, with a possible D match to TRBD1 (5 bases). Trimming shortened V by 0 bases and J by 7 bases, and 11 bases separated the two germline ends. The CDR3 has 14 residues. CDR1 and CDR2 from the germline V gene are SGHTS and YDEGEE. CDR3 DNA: TGTGCCAGCAGCTTGGCCATAGGGGCCCAGCCCCAGCATTTT. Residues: CASSLAIGAQPQHF.

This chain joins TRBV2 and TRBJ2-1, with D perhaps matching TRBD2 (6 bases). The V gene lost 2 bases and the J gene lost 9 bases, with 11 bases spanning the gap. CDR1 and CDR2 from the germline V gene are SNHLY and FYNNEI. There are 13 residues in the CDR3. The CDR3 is CASSEWEVGEQFF. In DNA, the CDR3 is TGTGCCAGCAGTGAATGGGAGGTAGGTGAGCAGTTCTTC.

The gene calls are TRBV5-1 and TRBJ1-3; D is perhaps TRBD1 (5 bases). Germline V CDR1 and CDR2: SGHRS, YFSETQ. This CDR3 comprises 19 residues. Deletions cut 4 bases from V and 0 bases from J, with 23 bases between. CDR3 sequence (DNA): TGCGCCAGCAGCCTGAAGATTGGGGCAGCCAGTAACTCTGGAAACACCATATATTTT. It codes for CASSLKIGAASNSGNTIYF.

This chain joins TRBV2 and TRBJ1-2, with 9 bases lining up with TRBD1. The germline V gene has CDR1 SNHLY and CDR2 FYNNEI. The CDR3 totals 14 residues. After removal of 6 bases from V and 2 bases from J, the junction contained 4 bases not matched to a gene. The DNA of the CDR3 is TGTGCCAGCAGCCTCGGACAGGGGAACTATGGCTACACCTTC. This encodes CASSLGQGNYGYTF.

Here the CDR3 DNA reads TGTGCCAGCAGCCGAGGACAGACGAACGAAGAAAAACTGTTTTTT. The encoded protein is CASSRGQTNEEKLFF. The chain joins TRBV27 to TRBJ1-4, with D maybe TRBD1 (6 bases). In germline, CDR1 is MNHEY, CDR2 SMNVEV (reference sequence). The V end was cut by 6 bases, the J end by 8 bases, with 19 bases between. The CDR3 is 15 residues long.

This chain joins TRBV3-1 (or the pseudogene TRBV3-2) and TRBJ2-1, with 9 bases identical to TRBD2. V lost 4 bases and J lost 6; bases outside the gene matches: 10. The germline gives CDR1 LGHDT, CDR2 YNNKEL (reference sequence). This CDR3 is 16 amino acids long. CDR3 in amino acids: CASSLLAGSGSNEQFF. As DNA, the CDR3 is TGTGCCAGCAGCCTCCTAGCGGGAAGCGGCTCCAATGAGCAGTTCTTC.

CDR3 bases: TGTGCCAGCAGCGCAGATGTGACTAGCGGGAGTTTTGACAATGAGCAGTTCTTC. As protein: CASSADVTSGSFDNEQFF. The chain joins TRBV9 to TRBJ2-1; 12 bases align to TRBD2. This CDR3 is 18 amino acids long. Looked up from germline, CDR1 is SGDLS and CDR2 is YYNGEE. V shed 3 bases and J 5 bases; nucleotides not matched to a gene: 12.

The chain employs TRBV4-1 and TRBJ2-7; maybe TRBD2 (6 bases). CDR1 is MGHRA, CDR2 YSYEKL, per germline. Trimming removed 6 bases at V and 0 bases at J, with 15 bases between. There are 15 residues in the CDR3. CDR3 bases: TGCGCCAGCAGACCCGCGGGGACGGGCTCCTACGAGCAGTACTTC. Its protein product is CASRPAGTGSYEQYF.

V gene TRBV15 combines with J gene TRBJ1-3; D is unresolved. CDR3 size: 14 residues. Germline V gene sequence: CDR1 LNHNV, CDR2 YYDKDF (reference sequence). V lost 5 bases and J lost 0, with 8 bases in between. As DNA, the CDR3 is TGTGCCACCAGCGTGCCTAGCTCTGGAAACACCATATATTTT. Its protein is CATSVPSSGNTIYF.

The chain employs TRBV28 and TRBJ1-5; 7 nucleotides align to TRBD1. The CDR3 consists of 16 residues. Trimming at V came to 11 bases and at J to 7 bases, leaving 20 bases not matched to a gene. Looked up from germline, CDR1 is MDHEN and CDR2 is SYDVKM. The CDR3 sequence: CAAFKPRGQGGQPQHF. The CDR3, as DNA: TGTGCCGCATTCAAACCGCGGGGGCAGGGGGGACAGCCCCAGCATTTT. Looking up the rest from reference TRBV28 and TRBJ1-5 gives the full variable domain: DVKVTQSSRYLVKRTGEKVFLECVQDMDHENMFWYRQDPGLGLRLIYFSYDVKMKEKGDIPEGYSVSREKKERFSLILESASTNQTSMYLCAAFKPRGQGGQPQHFGDGTRLSIL.

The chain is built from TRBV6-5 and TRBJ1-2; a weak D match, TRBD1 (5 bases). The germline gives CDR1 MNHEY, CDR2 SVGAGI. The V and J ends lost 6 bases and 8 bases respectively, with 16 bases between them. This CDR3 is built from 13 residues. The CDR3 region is CASRTGQPGGYTF. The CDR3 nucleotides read TGTGCCAGCAGGACTGGGCAGCCAGGGGGCTACACCTTC.